Presented here are 12 T cell receptor beta chains from one specimen sequenced in a study of blood T cell repertoires in COVID-19. Assay used: immunoSEQ multiplex PCR; TCRdb lists only in-frame clones, some missing. The table lists some 230,000 clones, 83% of them singletons. The source material was peripheral blood. The origin of the receptors is a woman in her 50s with acute or convalescent COVID-19.

This clone was counted a single time. The chain is built from TRBV5-1 and TRBJ2-5; 16 bases map to TRBD2. Germline loops: CDR1 SGHRS, CDR2 YFSETQ. V gave up 4 bases and J gave up 5 bases; unmatched junction bases: 5. The CDR3 has 16 residues. CDR3 sequence (DNA): TGCGCCAGCAGCCAGGGACTAGCGGGAGGGCTGGAGACCCAGTACTTC. It specifies CASSQGLAGGLETQYF.

The V gene is TRBV19, the J gene TRBJ2-4; weak D call: TRBD1 (7 bases). V dropped 1 base and J dropped 4 bases, with 11 bases sitting between them. In germline, CDR1 is LNHDA, CDR2 SQIVND (reference sequence). This CDR3 is built from 15 residues. The CDR3 sequence: CASSIGGTAKNIQYF. CDR3 sequence (DNA): TGTGCCAGTAGTATAGGCGGGACAGCAAAAAACATTCAGTACTTC.

The chain links TRBV10-1 to TRBJ1-1; possibly TRBD1 for D (5 bases). Trimming removed 8 bases from V and 5 bases from J, with 15 bases in between. This CDR3 contains 13 residues. The germline gives CDR1 WNHNN, CDR2 SYGVQD (reference sequence). This chain's CDR3 is CASLEAGGTEAFF. Here the CDR3 DNA reads TGCGCCAGCCTTGAGGCCGGGGGGACTGAAGCTTTCTTT.

This chain connects TRBV5-5 to TRBJ2-1; D perhaps matches TRBD2 (5 bases). V shed 1 base and J shed 9 bases, with 11 bases lying between them. Germline CDR1 is SGHKS and CDR2 is YYEKEE (reference sequence). This CDR3 has 13 amino acids. The CDR3 nucleotides read TGTGCCAGCAGCTTGACCGACTATAGTGAGCAGTTCTTC. Protein sequence: CASSLTDYSEQFF.

The chain couples TRBV3-1 (or the pseudogene TRBV3-2) to TRBJ1-1; D uncertain. Germline CDR1 and CDR2: LGHDT and YNNKEL (reference sequence). This CDR3 has 14 amino acids. The V gene lost 4 bases and the J gene lost 0 bases, with 9 bases spanning the gap. The CDR3 loop reads CASSPTTLNTEAFF. The CDR3 coding sequence is TGTGCCAGCAGCCCGACTACCTTGAACACTGAAGCTTTCTTT.

With regard to this clone: Other DNA sequences in the sample encode the same CDR3. The chain is built from TRBV6-1 and TRBJ1-1; tentatively, D is TRBD1 (5 bases). Trimming removed 0 bases at V and 4 bases at J, with 9 bases between. This CDR3 region has 14 residues. Germline V gene lookup returns CDR1 MNHNS and CDR2 SASEGT. The CDR3 DNA is TGTGCCAGCAGTGAAGCGGGAGGGGTCACTGAAGCTTTCTTT. Translating it yields CASSEAGGVTEAFF.

V usage is TRBV19 and J usage is TRBJ1-5; 9 bases agree with TRBD1. The CDR3 covers 15 residues. Looked up from germline, CDR1 is LNHDA and CDR2 is SQIVND (reference sequence). Unmatched junction bases numbered 4, after V lost 4 bases and J lost 3 bases. The CDR3 sequence: CASSRDRETNQPQHF. In DNA form, the CDR3 reads TGTGCCAGTAGTAGGGACAGGGAGACCAATCAGCCCCAGCATTTT.

V is TRBV24-1 and J is TRBJ1-4; perhaps TRBD1 as D (5 bases). V was clipped by 3 bases and J by 8 bases, with 18 bases between them. Germline values: CDR1 KGHDR, CDR2 SFDVKD. This CDR3 has 16 amino acids. This chain's CDR3 is CATSDPSSGGREKLFF. In nucleotides, the CDR3 is TGTGCCACCAGTGATCCTTCGTCCGGGGGAAGAGAAAAACTGTTTTTT.

The chain joins TRBV7-8 to TRBJ1-2; D not certain. Trimming left V 2 bases short and J 4 bases short, with 14 bases between. The CDR3 length is 15 residues. CDR1 and CDR2 from the germline V gene are SGHVS and FQNEAQ. CDR3 in DNA: TGTGCCAGCAGCTTAAGAGGGAGGGATCCCTATGGCTACACCTTC. This codes for CASSLRGRDPYGYTF.

CDR3 bases: TGTGCCTGGAGTGTACCCCGGGGGGCTAGCGGACAAGAGACCCAGTACTTC. Translation: CAWSVPRGASGQETQYF. The J gene is TRBJ2-5, the V gene TRBV30; D may be TRBD2 (7 bases). The CDR3 has 17 residues. V lost 0 bases and J 2 bases, leaving 19 bases between the germline ends. CDR1 and CDR2 from the germline V gene are GTSNPN and SVGIG (reference sequence).

The chain has TRBV28 and TRBJ2-5, with 8 bases lining up with TRBD1. The J segment lost 2 bases and the V segment lost 5 bases, leaving 1 base of the junction unmatched. Germline V gene lookup returns CDR1 MDHEN and CDR2 SYDVKM. The CDR3 is 13 residues long. As DNA, the CDR3 is TGTGCCAGCAGTACAGGGGGGCAAGAGACCCAGTACTTC. This sequence encodes CASSTGGQETQYF.

The chain is built from TRBV30 and TRBJ2-5; tentative D call: TRBD2 (6 bases). V was shortened by 3 bases and J by 7 bases, with 12 bases between the two germline ends. The CDR3 loop spans 12 amino acids. Germline CDR1 and CDR2: GTSNPN and SVGIG (reference sequence). CDR3: CAWREGTGTQYF. The CDR3, as DNA: TGTGCCTGGAGGGAGGGGACGGGGACCCAGTACTTC.